This T cell receptor beta chain was recorded in a study of shared clonotypes between healthy human individuals. Overall study context: A couple of women and three men aged 18 to 49 served as donors.

In the case of this clone: Its antigen is undetermined.

Per the germline V gene, CDR1 is SEHNR and CDR2 is FQNEAQ (reference sequence). The CDR3 loop spans 13 amino acids. Deletions cut 8 bases from V and 0 bases from J, with 11 bases between. The study, taken as a whole, reports: Sorted-subset sequencing was shown by rarefaction to be incomplete despite large depth. The genetic and exposure-history diversity represented was limited by few donors.

Under the authors' procedure: Sequence data from immunoSEQ were junction-only and lacked quality scores; consequently, filtering differed. Using immunoSEQ multiplex PCR, the repertoire was profiled, and TCRdb retains in-frame clones only, with some absent. V, J and clone size derive from that table, while D and trimming were established from the DNA sequence. The data show 660,000 or so clones, roughly 95% seen once. Terminally differentiated effector memory CD45RA+ cells were left out of the naive CD8 fraction, which was CD45RO-negative and positively selected for CCR7. Sequenced: naive CD8+ T cells sorted from blood. The sequence was obtained from a woman aged 25 to 39 in good health. The genes are TRBV7-9 and TRBJ2-7; D possibly matches TRBD1 or TRBD2 (5 bases each). CDR3 DNA sequence: TGTGCCAGCCGGGACGGAAGCTCCTACGAGCAGTACTTC. It encodes CASRDGSSYEQYF.